This T cell receptor (beta chain) was found in a study of OX40 agonist ivuxolimab in advanced cancers. Study information: Given to patients was ivuxolimab, an agonistic anti-OX40 (CD134) antibody. Intravenous ivuxolimab at 0.01 to 10 mg/kg was given to patients every 2 weeks. Study findings and constraints: Clonal expansion from baseline to week 6 occurred in both CD4+ and CD8+ T cells.

Profiled with immunoSEQ multiplex PCR; TCRdb holds only in-frame clones, not every one. The repertoire holds tens of thousands of clones, with approximately 84% as singletons. The CDR3 contains 12 residues. The germline V and J ends were trimmed by 1 base and 4 bases, with 4 bases remaining between them. Germline V lookup: CDR1 SGHTA, CDR2 FQGTGA. Comments on this clone: Its antigen is undetermined.

V is TRBV7-3 and J is TRBJ2-5, with D uncertain. Sequenced material: CD4+ or CD8+ T cells sorted from blood, taken in a trial of the OX40 agonist ivuxolimab. The TCR originated in an adult with an advanced solid tumor such as melanoma, head and neck, liver or kidney cancer. The CDR3 DNA sequence: TGTGCCAGCAGCTTAATGGGAGAGACCCAGTACTTC. It specifies CASSLMGETQYF.